The clone carrying this T cell receptor (beta chain) appeared many times. What it binds is unknown. Per germline, CDR1 SGHTA and CDR2 FQGTGA. The CDR3 spans 16 residues. Trimming took off 0 bases at V and 5 bases at J, with 13 bases between the two ends. It was with unique molecular identifiers that the TCRbeta library was prepared. TCRdb reprocessed the PCR reads with MiXCR, giving one entry per CDR3 protein. Here the sample spans roughly 240,000 distinct CDR3 sequences, roughly 8.2% being singletons. The data derive from a study of T-cell reconstitution after alpha-beta-depleted transplantation in children. Findings of the study overall: Elevated TCRbeta diversity at day 60 was traced, in some patients, to surviving recipient T cells and thymic progenitors. Among T cells one year after transplant, newly produced cells accounted for most counts and diversity. Reported findings indicate that, about two months after transplant, alpha-beta T cells came from several hundred expanded clones, which were derived from non-depleted graft cells.

The sample was PBMCs, mostly from graft donor cells, taken 180 days after TCRalphabeta/CD19-depleted stem cell transplant. This TCR was recovered from a male patient between 5 and 17 years old who had a stem cell transplant for acute lymphoblastic leukemia, so the T cells may come from the graft donor. The chain recombines TRBV7-3 with TRBJ2-2, with a tentative D call TRBD2 (5 bases). The DNA for the CDR3 is TGTGCCAGCAGCTTAACATCGGGGTTTAATACCGGGGAGCTGTTTTTT. Residues: CASSLTSGFNTGELFF.